Listed below are T cell receptor beta chains from one sample, sequenced in a study of blood T cell repertoires in COVID-19. The repertoire was sequenced with immunoSEQ multiplex PCR; TCRdb's copy has only in-frame clones and lacks some. The top ten hold under 2% of the sample, which has around 70,000 clones, about 84% seen once. The source material was peripheral blood. These receptors originate from a woman aged 55-75 years with acute or convalescent COVID-19. The CDR3 runs from the conserved cysteine through the conserved F or W. A D gene is named only where the DNA matches it firmly. For some rows the clone size is stated as once, few or many, or as a class when expanded; others skip it.

TRBD2	TRBV4-2	.	TRBJ2-7	18	TGTGCCAGCAGCCAAGTGGAGTCTATCGGGACTAGAGCCTACGAGCAGTACTTC	CASSQVESIGTRAYEQYF
.	TRBV2	few	TRBJ2-1	14	TGTGCCAGCAGTGTGCCTAGCGAAGCCAATGAGCAGTTCTTC	CASSVPSEANEQFF
TRBD1	TRBV10-3	.	TRBJ1-1	14	TGTGCCATCAGTGAGGCAGGGGGACGGACTGAAGCTTTCTTT	CAISEAGGRTEAFF
.	TRBV2	once	TRBJ2-1	13	TGTGCCAGCAGCGTGGACAGCTACAATGAGCAGTTCTTC	CASSVDSYNEQFF
TRBD1	TRBV2	.	TRBJ2-7	14	TGTGCCAGCAGTATCGGACAGGGTTCTTTGGGGCAGTACTTC	CASSIGQGSLGQYF
TRBD1	TRBV19	.	TRBJ1-2	13	TGTGCCAGTAACCCGACAGGGTTGGGTGGCTACACCTTC	CASNPTGLGGYTF
TRBD1	TRBV19	.	TRBJ2-1	14	TGTGCCAGCAAGACAGGGAGCTCCTACAATGAGCAGTTCTTC	CASKTGSSYNEQFF
.	TRBV2	.	TRBJ1-1	16	TGTGCCAGCAGTACCCCTACAGGGATAGGGAACACTGAAGCTTTCTTT	CASSTPTGIGNTEAFF
TRBD1	TRBV5-6	few	TRBJ1-1	14	TGTGCCAGCAGCAAAGGACAGGGAGACACTGAAGCTTTCTTT	CASSKGQGDTEAFF
.	TRBV7-8	once	TRBJ2-5	14	TGTGCCAGCAGCTTCCCGACCGGGTCAGAGACCCAGTACTTC	CASSFPTGSETQYF
TRBD2	TRBV6-5	.	TRBJ2-3	14	TGTGCCAGCAGACCGACTAGCGGTAAAGATACGCAGTATTTT	CASRPTSGKDTQYF
TRBD1	TRBV7-3	.	TRBJ1-3	15	TGTGCCAGCAGCTTAGGACAGGGGATCGGAAACACCATATATTTT	CASSLGQGIGNTIYF
TRBD1	TRBV5-8	.	TRBJ1-5	15	TGTGCCAGCAGCCGACAGGGATTTAGCAATCAGCCCCAGCATTTT	CASSRQGFSNQPQHF
.	TRBV30	.	TRBJ2-1	14	TGTGCCTGGAGTAGGGGACTGGACCACAATGAGCAGTTCTTC	CAWSRGLDHNEQFF
.	TRBV6-1	once	TRBJ2-7	19	TGTGCCAGCAGTGAAGTGGCCGGGTTTGTAGTCAGAAACACCTACGAGCAGTACTTC	CASSEVAGFVVRNTYEQYF
.	TRBV3-1/TRBV3-2	few	TRBJ1-1	12	TGTGCCAGCAGCCGGGACTCCGGTGAAGCTTTCTTT	CASSRDSGEAFF
TRBD1	TRBV6-1	.	TRBJ1-3	17	TGTGCCAGCAGTGAATCCTGGAGGACAGGGGCTGGAAACACCATATATTTT	CASSESWRTGAGNTIYF
.	TRBV3-1/TRBV3-2	.	TRBJ1-6	13	TGTGCCAGCAGCCAAACAAATAATTCACCCCTCCACTTT	CASSQTNNSPLHF
.	TRBV19	.	TRBJ1-2	15	TGTGCCAGTAGTCCCCGGACAGCCTTTAACTATGGCTACACCTTC	CASSPRTAFNYGYTF
TRBD1	TRBV6-5	once	TRBJ1-1	16	TGTGCCAGCAGTTACGGAGGGGGCGCGCACAACACTGAAGCTTTCTTT	CASSYGGGAHNTEAFF
TRBD1	TRBV28	once	TRBJ1-2	14	TGTGCCAGCAGTCCCCCCGGGACAGGGAATGGCTACACCTTC	CASSPPGTGNGYTF
TRBD1	TRBV5-1	.	TRBJ1-3	18	TGCGCCAGCAGCTTGGGACAGGGGTCACCTCGAACTGGAAACACCATATATTTT	CASSLGQGSPRTGNTIYF
TRBD1	TRBV19	.	TRBJ1-6	15	TGTGCCAGTAGGCCACAGGGGGTGAGAGACTCACCCCTCCACTTT	CASRPQGVRDSPLHF
.	TRBV9	once	TRBJ2-3	16	TGTGCCAGCAGCCATAGCCGGGAGTCCGTCACAGATACGCAGTATTTT	CASSHSRESVTDTQYF
.	TRBV30	.	TRBJ2-5	13	TGTGCCTGGAGTTCTAGGTCCCAAGAGACCCAGTACTTC	CAWSSRSQETQYF
TRBD1	TRBV29-1	few	TRBJ1-2	13	TGCAGCGCCGTGCAGGGGGTAAACTATGGCTACACCTTC	CSAVQGVNYGYTF
.	TRBV19	.	TRBJ2-1	14	TGTGCCAGTAGTATAGAGCAGGGTAGTAATGAGCAGTTCTTC	CASSIEQGSNEQFF
TRBD1	TRBV9	.	TRBJ2-7	14	TGTGCCAGCAGCCCCTCCGACAGGGTCTACGAGCAGTACTTC	CASSPSDRVYEQYF
TRBD1	TRBV3-1/TRBV3-2	.	TRBJ2-5	14	TGTGCCAGCAGCCAACGGACAGGGCTAGAGACCCAGTACTTC	CASSQRTGLETQYF
.	TRBV20-1	once	TRBJ1-6	11	TGCAGTGCACGAGCCACCTCACCCCTCCACTTT	CSARATSPLHF
TRBD1	TRBV19	.	TRBJ2-7	15	TGTGCCAGTAGTATTCCCGGGACAGGGGGCTACGAGCAGTACTTC	CASSIPGTGGYEQYF
.	TRBV15	once	TRBJ1-4	15	TGTGCCACCAGCAGAGTTCACAGGGCGAATGAAAAACTGTTTTTT	CATSRVHRANEKLFF
.	TRBV11-2	.	TRBJ2-1	14	TGTGCCAGCAGCTTAGGAGGGAGATACAATGAGCAGTTCTTC	CASSLGGRYNEQFF
.	TRBV6-5	.	TRBJ2-1	12	TGTGCCAGCAGTTACCCTAGTGGTGAGCAGTTCTTC	CASSYPSGEQFF
.	TRBV19	.	TRBJ1-2	17	TGTGCCAGTAGTATAGCCCCAGCAGGAATGGCTAACTATGGCTACACCTTC	CASSIAPAGMANYGYTF
TRBD1	TRBV5-1	.	TRBJ1-1	16	TGCGCCAGCAGCAAATGGACAGGGGGAGATTTCACTGAAGCTTTCTTT	CASSKWTGGDFTEAFF
.	TRBV6-1	.	TRBJ1-1	15	TGTGCCAGCAGGGAAGGATTCGCGGGTGCCACTGAAGCTTTCTTT	CASREGFAGATEAFF
.	TRBV7-3	.	TRBJ1-2	13	TGTGCCAGCAGCTTAAAAGGGAGTTATGGCTACACCTTC	CASSLKGSYGYTF
.	TRBV29-1	.	TRBJ2-7	13	TGCAGCGCCATGGGACACCTAGGCTACGAGCAGTACTTC	CSAMGHLGYEQYF
.	TRBV9	once	TRBJ1-2	14	TGTGCCAGCAGCCCTTCAGGGGATGGGTATGGCTACACCTTC	CASSPSGDGYGYTF
.	TRBV7-2	.	TRBJ2-7	12	TGTGCCAGCAGCGTGGGCCGGGGCGAGCAGTACTTC	CASSVGRGEQYF
TRBD1	TRBV5-8	.	TRBJ1-4	16	TGTGCCAGCAGCGTGGACAGGGGGCGAGTAAGGGAAAAACTGTTTTTT	CASSVDRGRVREKLFF
.	TRBV11-2	.	TRBJ1-1	15	TGTGCCAGCAGCTTAGATCCGGGGGGGCCTACTGAAGCTTTCTTT	CASSLDPGGPTEAFF
TRBD2	TRBV27	.	TRBJ2-1	18	TGTGCCAGCAGAAATAAGGGGCGGGGGGCCGGAGTAGCCAATGAGCAGTTCTTC	CASRNKGRGAGVANEQFF